The T cell receptor (beta chain) under discussion was sequenced for a study of identical twins. At least ten counts were recorded for this clonotype. Its specificity is unknown. Whole-study findings and limits: Abundant cord blood beta clonotypes carried fewer insertions; memory repertoires showed none. One should note that invariant MAIT and iNKT cells could partly confound zero-insertion analyses. A cross-sectional statistical analysis, not follow-up of the same donors, supported the conclusions.

Germline loops: CDR1 MNHEY, CDR2 SMNVEV (reference sequence). CDR3 length equals 16 residues. After removal of 6 bases from V and 5 bases from J, the junction contained 12 bases not matched to a gene. TCRdb re-derived calls from the 5' RACE reads in MiXCR, one entry per CDR3 protein. The table has around 1.7 million distinct CDR3 sequences, under 35% seen once. The sequenced sample was cord blood. The chain is built from TRBV27 and TRBJ2-5; 10 bases align to TRBD2. The sequence derives from a newborn girl in good health. The CDR3 here is CASSLRGGTSVETQYF. The CDR3 bases are TGTGCCAGCAGCCTTAGAGGCGGGACTAGCGTTGAGACCCAGTACTTC.